One and the same sample provided the 26 T cell receptor beta chains below, sequenced in a study of T cells in Graves' hyperthyroidism and ophthalmopathy. It was RNA transcripts that yielded the amplified TCR beta CDR3 regions. HTBI primers were the set used in a first-round RT-PCR of the TCR CDR3. TCRdb re-analysed the multiplex PCR reads in MiXCR, keeping a single row per CDR3 protein. The sample consists of some 530,000 distinct CDR3 sequences, approximately 23% of them appearing once. Sequencing used blood. These receptors all stem from a woman aged 70 to 79 with Graves' ophthalmopathy.

This clonotype was counted at least ten times. The genes are TRBV2 and TRBJ2-5, with 10 positions matching TRBD2. This CDR3 spans 15 amino acids. J gave up 3 bases and V 2 bases, and 3 bases lay outside the gene matches. Germline V gives CDR1 SNHLY, CDR2 FYNNEI. The CDR3 loop reads CASSERGLAEETQYF. DNA of the CDR3: TGTGCCAGCAGTGAACGTGGACTAGCGGAAGAGACCCAGTACTTC. Filled out from reference TRBV2 and TRBJ2-5, the complete variable domain reads EPEVTQTPSHQVTQMGQEVILRCVPISNHLYFYWYRQILGQKVEFLVSFYNNEISEKSEIFDDQFSVERPDGSNFTLKIRSTKLEDSAMYFCASSERGLAEETQYFGPGTRLLVL.

Remarks on this clonotype: A read error is possible here, since a much larger clone lies one base away. The chain combines TRBV6-1 with TRBJ2-1; 9 nucleotides match TRBD1. This CDR3 comprises 18 residues. CDR1 and CDR2 from the germline V gene are MNHNS and SASEGT. CDR3 bases: TGTGCCAGCAGGGGGACAGGGTCAATGGTGAGCTCCTGCAATGAGCAGTTCTTC. Protein: CASRGTGSMVSSCNEQFF.

There are many counts of this clonotype. J is TRBJ1-1 and V is TRBV12-3 or TRBV12-4; 10 nucleotides align to TRBD1. The CDR3 has 15 residues. V shed 8 bases, J shed 3 bases, and the junction held 9 bases outside the gene matches. The CDR3 DNA follows: TGTGCCAGCCGCGAGACAGGGGGCTTACACACTGAAGCTTTCTTT. This translates into CASRETGGLHTEAFF.

This clonotype was observed a handful of times. The chain employs TRBV24-1 and TRBJ2-3, with D unresolved. Germline-derived CDR1 and CDR2 are KGHDR and SFDVKD. CDR3 length: 12 residues. Between the trimmed V and J ends, which lost 9 bases and 0 bases, there was a span of 6 bases. CDR3 region: CATQGSTDTQYF. CDR3 in DNA: TGTGCCACCCAAGGGAGCACAGATACGCAGTATTTT.

The chain has TRBV28 and TRBJ2-7; D is possibly TRBD1 (5 bases). The CDR3 covers 16 residues. V lost 2 bases, J lost 2 bases, and 16 bases lay in between. CDR1 and CDR2 from the germline V gene are MDHEN and SYDVKM. CDR3 residues: CASSLRQGAGTYEQYF. In nucleotides, the CDR3 is TGTGCCAGCAGTTTAAGGCAGGGCGCCGGTACCTACGAGCAGTACTTC. The full variable domain, its missing parts supplied by reference TRBV28 and TRBJ2-7, is DVKVTQSSRYLVKRTGEKVFLECVQDMDHENMFWYRQDPGLGLRLIYFSYDVKMKEKGDIPEGYSVSREKKERFSLILESASTNQTSMYLCASSLRQGAGTYEQYFGPGTRLTVT.

In its sample, this clonotype was seen a few times. V is TRBV27 and J is TRBJ1-1; TRBD1 is a possible D gene (6 bases). Per germline, CDR1 MNHEY and CDR2 SMNVEV (reference sequence). The CDR3 length is 17 residues. V lost 3 bases and J 1 base, leaving 18 bases between the germline ends. The CDR3 DNA is TGTGCCAGCAGTTTCCTCAACCCCACAGGGTGGAACACTGAAGCTTTCTTT. Its translation is CASSFLNPTGWNTEAFF.

V gene TRBV30 combines with J gene TRBJ2-3, with D perhaps matching TRBD2 (5 bases). CDR1 and CDR2 (germline): GTSNPN, SVGIG (reference sequence). Between the trimmed V and J ends, which lost 1 base and 6 bases, there was a span of 5 bases. CDR3 length: 11 amino acids. Here the CDR3 reads CAWSAGDTQYF. The CDR3 region has the DNA TGTGCCTGGAGTGCGGGGGATACGCAGTATTTT.

The V gene is TRBV9, the J gene TRBJ2-5; 10 bases fit TRBD1. V shed 3 bases, J shed 5 bases, and the junction held 4 bases outside the gene matches. Germline CDR1 is SGDLS and CDR2 is YYNGEE. The CDR3 totals 14 residues. CDR3 in amino acids: CASSEGQGRETQYF. CDR3 DNA sequence: TGTGCCAGCAGCGAGGGACAGGGGCGGGAGACCCAGTACTTC.

The sample holds a few counts of this clonotype. CDR3 residues: CASRSGQGYEQYF. The DNA for the CDR3 is TGTGCCAGCAGATCCGGACAGGGCTACGAGCAGTACTTC. This rearrangement joins TRBV7-9 to TRBJ2-7; 8 positions agree with TRBD1. The J segment lost 3 bases and the V segment lost 6 bases, leaving 4 bases of the junction unmatched. The CDR3 consists of 13 residues. Looked up from germline, CDR1 is SEHNR and CDR2 is FQNEAQ (reference sequence). Full variable domain (outside the CDR3, taken from reference TRBV7-9 and TRBJ2-7): DTGVSQNPRHKITKRGQNVTFRCDPISEHNRLYWYRQTLGQGPEFLTYFQNEAQLEKSRLLSDRFSAERPKGSFSTLEIQRTEQGDSAMYLCASRSGQGYEQYFGPGTRLTVT.

This clonotype has a handful of counts. This rearrangement joins TRBV5-6 to TRBJ2-7; D remains unclear. V was shortened by 3 bases and J by 0 bases, with 10 bases between the two germline ends. This CDR3 has 14 amino acids. CDR1 and CDR2 (germline): SGHDT, YYEEEE. CDR3 region: CASSYGDYSYEQYF. The CDR3 coding sequence is TGTGCCAGCAGCTATGGAGATTACTCCTACGAGCAGTACTTC.

J is TRBJ2-7 and V is TRBV5-1; TRBD1 matches 7 bases. Germline CDR1 reads SGHRS; CDR2 reads YFSETQ. The CDR3 extends over 14 amino acids. Trimming took 0 bases from V and 5 from J; bases not matched to a gene: 5. The CDR3 reads CASSLDRGFNEQYF. The CDR3 bases are TGCGCCAGCAGCTTGGACAGGGGATTCAACGAGCAGTACTTC.

This clonotype has a handful of counts. The chain recombines TRBV6-5 with TRBJ1-6, with TRBD1 matching 7 bases. The CDR3 covers 15 residues. V gave up 4 bases and J gave up 7 bases; unmatched junction bases: 7. CDR1 MNHEY and CDR2 SVGAGI come from the germline V gene. This CDR3 is CASSSLGQLNSPLHF. CDR3 bases: TGTGCCAGCAGTTCCCTGGGACAGTTGAATTCACCCCTCCACTTT.

In the case of this clonotype: Germline is not matched at one junction end, which may reflect a read error. The rearrangement uses TRBV5-1 and TRBJ2-3; 10 bases fit TRBD1. There are 17 residues in the CDR3. Per the germline V gene, CDR1 is SGHRS and CDR2 is YFSETQ. The CDR3 sequence: CASSRLYRDRGPDTQYF. The CDR3 DNA sequence: TGTGCCAGCAGCCGACTCTACCGGGACAGGGGTCCAGATACGCAGTATTTT.

The rearrangement links TRBV28 to TRBJ1-4; D gene unclear. Trimming removed 5 bases from V and 3 bases from J, with 16 bases in between. The CDR3 is 16 residues long. CDR1 is MDHEN, CDR2 SYDVKM, per germline. CDR3 region: CASSIALGGANEKLFF. In DNA form, the CDR3 reads TGTGCCAGCAGTATCGCCTTGGGAGGAGCTAATGAAAAACTGTTTTTT.

This clonotype came up many times. The V call is TRBV12-3 or TRBV12-4, the J call TRBJ1-1; D unresolved. The V and J ends lost 5 bases and 8 bases respectively, with 12 bases between them. This CDR3 region has 12 residues. For the CDR3, the DNA is TGTGCCAGCAGTCAATCCGGGATAGAAGCTTTCTTT. This gives the protein CASSQSGIEAFF.

This clonotype was observed a few times. The genes are TRBV5-1 and TRBJ1-5; no firm D call. Per the germline V gene, CDR1 is SGHRS and CDR2 is YFSETQ. This CDR3 region has 13 residues. Trimming left V 2 bases short and J 3 bases short, with 6 bases between. CDR3 in amino acids: CASSFDLNQPQHF. CDR3 nucleotides: TGCGCCAGCAGCTTTGACCTCAATCAGCCCCAGCATTTT.

This clonotype occurred many times. J is TRBJ1-4 and V is TRBV7-8; D is unresolved. Germline-derived CDR1 and CDR2 are SGHVS and FQNEAQ. This CDR3 contains 14 residues. V gave up 5 bases and J gave up 7 bases, with 14 bases separating them. CDR3 nucleotide sequence: TGTGCCAGCAGCGGTCCTTGGGTGCGTGAAAAACTGTTTTTT. Translated, it gives CASSGPWVREKLFF. Looking up the rest from reference TRBV7-8 and TRBJ1-4 gives the full variable domain: GAGVSQSPRYKVAKRGQDVALRCDPISGHVSLFWYQQALGQGPEFLTYFQNEAQLDKSGLPSDRFFAERPEGSVSTLKIQRTQQEDSAVYLCASSGPWVREKLFFGSGTQLSVL.

As regards this clonotype: A much larger clone differs by one base, so this may be a read error. The chain combines TRBV5-1 with TRBJ2-7; D call uncertain. With 1 base removed from V and 5 bases from J, the gap between germline ends came to 7 bases. Per the germline V gene, CDR1 is SGHRS and CDR2 is YFSETQ. The CDR3 loop spans 12 amino acids. CDR3 sequence (DNA): TGCGCCAGCAGCTTGCCGAGCGACGAGCAGTACTTC. Translated, it gives CASSLPSDEQYF.

This clonotype was observed at least ten times. CDR3: CASRLNREQAFF. CDR3 DNA sequence: TGTGCCAGCAGGTTAAACAGGGAGCAAGCTTTCTTT. V usage is TRBV28 and J usage is TRBJ1-1, with D perhaps matching TRBD1 (6 bases). The V end lost 6 bases, the J end lost 9 bases, and 14 bases lay between the germline ends. The germline V gene has CDR1 MDHEN and CDR2 SYDVKM. This CDR3 is built from 12 residues. Full variable domain (rest looked up from reference TRBV28 and TRBJ1-1): DVKVTQSSRYLVKRTGEKVFLECVQDMDHENMFWYRQDPGLGLRLIYFSYDVKMKEKGDIPEGYSVSREKKERFSLILESASTNQTSMYLCASRLNREQAFFGQGTRLTVV.

This chain uses TRBV19 with TRBJ1-5; D unresolved. Germline V lookup: CDR1 LNHDA, CDR2 SQIVND (reference sequence). V shed 1 base and J shed 6 bases, with 13 bases lying between them. The CDR3 consists of 15 residues. CDR3 nucleotide sequence: TGTGCCAGTAGTATAGGGCAGGTAGTCGGTCAGCCCCAGCATTTT. As protein: CASSIGQVVGQPQHF.

This sequence joins TRBV6-1 and TRBJ2-3; D perhaps matches TRBD2 (5 bases). V dropped 2 bases and J dropped 2 bases, with 11 bases sitting between them. Germline V lookup: CDR1 MNHNS, CDR2 SASEGT. The CDR3 runs 15 residues. CDR3 bases: TGTGCCAGCAGTGAACGCGGGCAGGACACAGATACGCAGTATTTT. Translated: CASSERGQDTDTQYF.

The genes are TRBV30 and TRBJ1-2; D is unresolved. The CDR3 covers 12 residues. CDR1 and CDR2 from the germline V gene are GTSNPN and SVGIG (reference sequence). V gave up 0 bases and J gave up 8 bases, with 10 bases separating them. DNA of the CDR3: TGTGCCTGGAGTGTACGGGGAGGCGGCTACACCTTC. Its translation is CAWSVRGGGYTF.

The V and J genes are TRBV6-1 and TRBJ2-3; possibly TRBD1 or TRBD2 for D (5 bases each). V was trimmed by 5 bases and J by 1 base, leaving 19 bases between them. The CDR3 extends over 17 amino acids. From germline, CDR1 is MNHNS and CDR2 SASEGT. CDR3: CASSIRLGEGGTDTQYF. The DNA of the CDR3 is TGTGCCAGCAGTATACGCCTGGGGGAAGGGGGCACAGATACGCAGTATTTT.

This clonotype was observed many times. This chain links TRBV11-2 with TRBJ2-7, with D hard to call. Germline V gives CDR1 SGHAT, CDR2 FQNNGV. The CDR3 covers 13 residues. V was trimmed by 1 base and J by 6 bases, leaving 10 bases between them. The CDR3 DNA sequence: TGTGCCAGCAGCTTAGCTGGGTCCGGCGAGCAGTACTTC. This codes for CASSLAGSGEQYF.

The chain employs TRBV2 and TRBJ1-1; 10 bases line up with TRBD1. Germline V gives CDR1 SNHLY, CDR2 FYNNEI. CDR3 size: 14 residues. V dropped 7 bases and J dropped 1; count of bases not matched to a gene: 3. The CDR3 sequence is CASMGDRGNTEAFF. CDR3 nucleotides: TGTGCCAGCATGGGGGACAGGGGGAACACTGAAGCTTTCTTT.

This chain's CDR3 is CASSSGLAGDWDTQYF. The CDR3, as DNA: TGTGCCAGCAGCTCGGGGCTAGCGGGAGATTGGGATACGCAGTATTTT. The J gene is TRBJ2-3, the V gene TRBV5-8, with 10 bases aligning to TRBD2. CDR1 and CDR2 (germline): SGHTS, YDEGEE. This CDR3 region has 16 residues. Trimming at V came to 3 bases and at J to 6 bases, leaving 10 bases not matched to a gene.